This TCR beta chain derives from a study of T-cell reconstitution after alpha-beta-depleted transplantation in children. The CDR3 has 15 amino acids. The V segment lost 4 bases and the J segment 4 bases; nucleotides outside the gene matches: 7. General study findings and limits: Two months or so post-transplant, alpha-beta T cells reportedly derived from several hundred expanded graft clones. The origin of high day-60 TCRbeta diversity in some patients lay in surviving recipient T cells and thymic progenitors.

As it was prepared, the TCRbeta library received unique molecular identifiers. Using its own MiXCR run on the PCR reads, TCRdb lists one record per CDR3 protein. Of around 230,000 distinct CDR3 sequences listed, under 20% are singletons. With regard to this clonotype: The target antigen is unknown.

The chain carries TRBV12-3 or TRBV12-4 and TRBJ2-7; 10 nucleotides line up with TRBD2. This clonotype was sampled from a male patient between 2 and 10 years old who had a stem cell transplant for acute lymphoblastic leukemia, so the T cells may come from the graft donor. Specimen: PBMCs, mostly from graft donor cells, collected 360 days after TCRalphabeta/CD19-depleted stem cell transplant. CDR3 region: CASSSRTSGQYEQYF. The DNA for the CDR3 is TGTGCCAGCAGTTCCAGGACTAGCGGACAATACGAGCAGTACTTC.